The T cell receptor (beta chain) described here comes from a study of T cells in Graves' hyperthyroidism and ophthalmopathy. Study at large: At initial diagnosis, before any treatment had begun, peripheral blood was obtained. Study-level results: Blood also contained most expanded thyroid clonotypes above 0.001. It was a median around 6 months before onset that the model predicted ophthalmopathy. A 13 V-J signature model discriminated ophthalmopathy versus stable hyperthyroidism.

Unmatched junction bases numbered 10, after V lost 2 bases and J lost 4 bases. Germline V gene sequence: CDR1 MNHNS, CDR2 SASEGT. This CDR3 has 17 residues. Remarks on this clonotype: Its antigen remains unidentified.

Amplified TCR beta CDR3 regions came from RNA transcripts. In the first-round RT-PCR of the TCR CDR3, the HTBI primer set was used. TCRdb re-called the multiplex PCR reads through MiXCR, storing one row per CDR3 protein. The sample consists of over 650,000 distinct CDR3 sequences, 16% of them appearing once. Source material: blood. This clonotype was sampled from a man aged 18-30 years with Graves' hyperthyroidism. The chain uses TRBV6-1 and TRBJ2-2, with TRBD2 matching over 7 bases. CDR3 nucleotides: TGTGCCAGCAGTGAATGGGGGGGGGGTTCGGGCACCGGGGAGCTGTTTTTT. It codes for CASSEWGGGSGTGELFF.